The sequence of this T cell receptor beta chain was determined in a study of blood T cell repertoires in COVID-19. Study as a whole: COVID-19 samples from acute and convalescent phases originated in the United States, Italy and Spain. T cells, B-cell-depleted T cells, or PBMCs provided the cDNA or gDNA that served as material.

As originally analysed: Reference gene primer amplification in the assay estimated nucleated cell counts. Clones were sequenced by immunoSEQ multiplex PCR, and TCRdb holds only the in-frame ones, with some missing. V, J and clone size derive from that table, while D and trimming were established from the DNA sequence. The data contain around 140,000 clones, 87% of them seen just once; the ten biggest clones take up 2% to 3%. The V end was cut by 4 bases, the J end by 6 bases, with 21 bases between. From germline, CDR1 is MDHEN and CDR2 SYDVKM. CDR3 length: 16 amino acids. The sequenced material came from peripheral blood. V gene TRBV28 combines with J gene TRBJ1-2; D gene uncertain. The source of this sequence is a man aged 45-65 years with active COVID-19. For the CDR3, the DNA is TGTGCCAGCAGTTCTGGGCCCGCGGGGAACTATGATGGCTACACCTTC. It encodes CASSSGPAGNYDGYTF.